Below, 10 T cell receptor beta chains from the same sample are listed, as sequenced in a study of T cell repertoires in cytomegalovirus infection (dated by TCRdb to about 2019). For these receptors, no antigen is known. In the paper's terms, the treatment or condition label means: in vitro stimulation with specific CMV peptide epitopes to enrich CMV-specific T cells. Sequencing was performed on an Illumina HiSeq 1500. TCRdb passed the public sequencing reads through fastp at Q25 and MiXCR, retaining productive beta sequences. CDR3 protein duplicates are merged, each entry listing the most common genes and DNA. The sample table lists hundreds of thousands of distinct CDR3 sequences, more than 30% of them with a count of one. The ten largest account for roughly 17% of the sample. The source material was cultured PBMCs, sampled from culture after CMV antigen stimulation. The receptors shown here come from a human donor in good health (CMV status not recorded). Some clones in this sample may be carry-over from other donors' samples.

The chain carries TRBV11-2 and TRBJ1-1, with 8 bases fitting TRBD1. Looked up from germline, CDR1 is SGHAT and CDR2 is FQNNGV. The trim removed 0 bases at V and 4 bases at J, leaving 7 bases unmatched. The CDR3 runs to 16 residues. The CDR3 nucleotides read TGTGCCAGCAGCTTAGATTTGGGGACAGGCGCCACTGAAGCTTTCTTT. Encoded protein: CASSLDLGTGATEAFF.

This clonotype has just a few counts. The rearrangement links TRBV6-5 to TRBJ1-5; no definite D call. The CDR3 loop spans 16 amino acids. In germline, CDR1 is MNHEY, CDR2 SVGAGI. V was trimmed by 0 bases and J by 4 bases, leaving 13 bases between them. CDR3 nucleotide sequence: TGTGCCAGCAGTTACTCGACTCCGACAACTAATCAGCCCCAGCATTTT. Translated: CASSYSTPTTNQPQHF.

At least ten counts were recorded for this clonotype. The chain recombines TRBV7-2 with TRBJ1-2; tentative D call: TRBD1 (6 bases). The CDR3 spans 13 residues. V lost 5 bases to trimming and J lost 8 bases, with 15 bases between them. The germline V gene has CDR1 SGHTA and CDR2 FQGNSA. The CDR3 spells CASSLRDMRGYTF. The CDR3 DNA reads as TGTGCCAGCAGCCTAAGGGACATGCGGGGCTACACCTTC.

V usage is TRBV12-3 or TRBV12-4 and J usage is TRBJ2-1; 9 bases line up with TRBD2. This CDR3 has 15 amino acids. The V and J ends lost 4 bases and 9 bases, in that order; junction bases with no gene match: 10. The CDR3 coding sequence is TGTGCCAGCAGTTCGATTAGCGGGAGTCTCGGTGAGCAGTTCTTC. This sequence encodes CASSSISGSLGEQFF.

This clonotype was picked up many times. The chain couples TRBV7-2 to TRBJ1-5; D may be TRBD1 (6 bases). Between the trimmed V and J ends, which lost 5 bases and 4 bases, there was a span of 12 bases. CDR1 and CDR2 from the germline V gene are SGHTA and FQGNSA. CDR3 size: 14 residues. The CDR3 DNA reads as TGTGCCAGCAGCGCACAGGGACGAAATCAGCCCCAGCATTTT. It translates to CASSAQGRNQPQHF.

The table lists this clonotype with a count of one. CDR3 nucleotide sequence: TGTGCCAGCAGCTTAGGGGGGCTGGTGGCAGGCACTGAAGCTTTCTTT. This gives the protein CASSLGGLVAGTEAFF. This chain connects TRBV7-8 to TRBJ1-1, with D maybe TRBD1 (6 bases). Germline loops: CDR1 SGHVS, CDR2 FQNEAQ. There are 16 residues in the CDR3. Trimming pared 1 base from V and 4 bases from J, leaving 16 bases between. Full variable domain (outside the CDR3, taken from reference TRBV7-8 and TRBJ1-1): GAGVSQSPRYKVAKRGQDVALRCDPISGHVSLFWYQQALGQGPEFLTYFQNEAQLDKSGLPSDRFFAERPEGSVSTLKIQRTQQEDSAVYLCASSLGGLVAGTEAFFGQGTRLTVV.

This clonotype was seen more than once but under ten times. The rearrangement links TRBV19 to TRBJ2-6; D uncertain. The V and J ends lost 1 base and 0 bases respectively, with 4 bases between them. CDR1 is LNHDA and CDR2 is SQIVND in the germline V gene (reference sequence). The CDR3 spans 15 residues. The CDR3 region is CASSIVPSGANVLTF. The CDR3 nucleotides are TGTGCCAGTAGTATAGTCCCCTCTGGGGCCAACGTCCTGACTTTC.

The V and J genes are TRBV4-1 and TRBJ1-1; TRBD1 might be the D (5 bases). Trimming took 0 bases from V and 2 from J, leaving 16 bases between them. The CDR3 covers 17 residues. Looked up from germline, CDR1 is MGHRA and CDR2 is YSYEKL. CDR3 amino acids: CASSQDPLGTLNTEAFF. The CDR3 nucleotides are TGCGCCAGCAGCCAAGATCCCTTAGGGACCCTTAACACTGAAGCTTTCTTT.

This chain joins TRBV2 and TRBJ2-7, with D possibly TRBD1 on 6 matching bases. The CDR3 spans 12 residues. Looked up from germline, CDR1 is SNHLY and CDR2 is FYNNEI. V was shortened by 6 bases and J by 7 bases, with 13 bases between the two germline ends. The CDR3 DNA sequence: TGTGCCAGCAGCGAAACCAGGGGAGAGCAGTACGTC. Translation: CASSETRGEQYV.

This clonotype was seen repeatedly, ten times or more. The chain employs TRBV7-2 and TRBJ2-1; TRBD2 agrees at 14 bases. CDR3 size: 18 residues. CDR1 SGHTA and CDR2 FQGNSA come from the germline V gene. The junction had 4 bases not matched to a gene; V was cut back by 0 bases and J by 3 bases. In DNA, the CDR3 is TGTGCCAGCAGCTTAGCGACTAGCGGGAGGGTTTACTACAATGAGCAGTTCTTC. This codes for CASSLATSGRVYYNEQFF. Full variable domain (rest looked up from reference TRBV7-2 and TRBJ2-1): GAGVSQSPSNKVTEKGKDVELRCDPISGHTALYWYRQSLGQGLEFLIYFQGNSAPDKSGLPSDRFSAERTGGSVSTLTIQRTQQEDSAVYLCASSLATSGRVYYNEQFFGPGTRLTVL.